The T cell receptor (beta chain) described here comes from a study of CD8+ T cells in alopecia areata. Findings and caveats of the study: There were many expanded lesional clones persisting in scalp and blood during tofacitinib. Tofacitinib significantly lowered scalp clonality and expanded CD8+ clones among the top 100. Scalp specimens additionally yield sequences from normal skin's resident alphabeta T cells.

Treatment denoted: oral pan-JAK inhibitor, 5-10 mg twice daily. PBMCs provided sorted CD4+ and CD8+ T cells. Investigators isolated RNA and reverse transcribed it into cDNA to act as the sequencing template. This table comes from immunoSEQ multiplex PCR, and its TCRdb copy is limited to in-frame clones, with some not included. The sample lists roughly 180,000 clones; about three fifths were seen once. The CDR3 contains 12 residues. The V gene lost 0 bases and the J gene lost 4 bases, with 4 bases spanning the gap. CDR1 and CDR2 (germline): SGDLS, YYNGEE. This clone was counted only a few times. Its antigen is currently unknown.

This rearrangement joins TRBV9 to TRBJ1-2; D not certain. This sample comprised CD4+ T cells sorted from blood, obtained at week 4, from a patient treated with tofacitinib. The sequence derives from a human donor with alopecia areata. The CDR3 DNA follows: TGTGCCAGCAGCGTAGGGAGCTATGGCTACACCTTC. This codes for CASSVGSYGYTF.